This T cell receptor beta chain was recovered during a study of T-cell memory formation after mild COVID-19. Looking at the study overall: TCR clusters mostly belonged to single donors.

TCRdb passed the 5' RACE reads through MiXCR, listing each CDR3 protein once. This sample has around 430,000 distinct CDR3 sequences, with about 15% found just once. V shed 5 bases and J shed 3 bases, with 12 bases lying between them. Germline-derived CDR1 and CDR2 are MRHNA and SNTAGT. The CDR3 has 14 amino acids. This clonotype was picked up a small number of times. Its antigen is unknown. Regarding the study as a whole: Contracting CD4+ clones lay largely in CM and EM, with CD8+ ones residing in EMRA. The study found balanced CD4/CD8 in clones contracting day 15 to 85 and a CD4+ lean in later expanders.

This clonotype originated in a man younger than 30 who had mild COVID-19 (a few samples of this study predate the infection). Cell type and time point are not known. What was sequenced was PBMCs or a T cell subset sorted from them (not recorded which). This chain uses TRBV6-4 with TRBJ2-3; D is undetermined. The DNA of the CDR3 is TGTGCCAGCAGTAGCTACCCCGTGACAGATACGCAGTATTTT. Its protein is CASSSYPVTDTQYF.